This T cell receptor (beta chain) was sequenced during a study of shared clonotypes between healthy human individuals. Study summary: Three plates were used per donor for CD4 naive, three for CD4 memory, two for CD8 naive and one for CD8 memory.

Details on this clone: Antigen: not known.

Assay used: immunoSEQ multiplex PCR; TCRdb lists only in-frame clones, some missing. The profile shows some 2,500,000 clones, 93% of them singletons. V gave up 2 bases and J gave up 3 bases; unmatched junction bases: 1. The germline V gene encodes CDR1 SGHNT and CDR2 YYREEE (reference sequence). The CDR3 has 14 amino acids. Whole-study results and caveats: Even with large depth, rarefaction showed that sorted-subset sequencing was incomplete. Across subsets, estimated richness was generally greater for naive than for memory populations.

Sequences were obtained from naive CD4+ T cells from PBMCs. The subset was: CD45RA+ positively selected. V usage is TRBV5-4 and J usage is TRBJ2-7; TRBD2 aligns across 11 bases. The clonotype was recovered from a young man in good health. Some clones in this sample may be carry-over from other donors' samples. DNA of the CDR3: TGTGCCAGCAGCTTACTAGCGGGAGACTACGAGCAGTACTTC. Its translation: CASSLLAGDYEQYF.